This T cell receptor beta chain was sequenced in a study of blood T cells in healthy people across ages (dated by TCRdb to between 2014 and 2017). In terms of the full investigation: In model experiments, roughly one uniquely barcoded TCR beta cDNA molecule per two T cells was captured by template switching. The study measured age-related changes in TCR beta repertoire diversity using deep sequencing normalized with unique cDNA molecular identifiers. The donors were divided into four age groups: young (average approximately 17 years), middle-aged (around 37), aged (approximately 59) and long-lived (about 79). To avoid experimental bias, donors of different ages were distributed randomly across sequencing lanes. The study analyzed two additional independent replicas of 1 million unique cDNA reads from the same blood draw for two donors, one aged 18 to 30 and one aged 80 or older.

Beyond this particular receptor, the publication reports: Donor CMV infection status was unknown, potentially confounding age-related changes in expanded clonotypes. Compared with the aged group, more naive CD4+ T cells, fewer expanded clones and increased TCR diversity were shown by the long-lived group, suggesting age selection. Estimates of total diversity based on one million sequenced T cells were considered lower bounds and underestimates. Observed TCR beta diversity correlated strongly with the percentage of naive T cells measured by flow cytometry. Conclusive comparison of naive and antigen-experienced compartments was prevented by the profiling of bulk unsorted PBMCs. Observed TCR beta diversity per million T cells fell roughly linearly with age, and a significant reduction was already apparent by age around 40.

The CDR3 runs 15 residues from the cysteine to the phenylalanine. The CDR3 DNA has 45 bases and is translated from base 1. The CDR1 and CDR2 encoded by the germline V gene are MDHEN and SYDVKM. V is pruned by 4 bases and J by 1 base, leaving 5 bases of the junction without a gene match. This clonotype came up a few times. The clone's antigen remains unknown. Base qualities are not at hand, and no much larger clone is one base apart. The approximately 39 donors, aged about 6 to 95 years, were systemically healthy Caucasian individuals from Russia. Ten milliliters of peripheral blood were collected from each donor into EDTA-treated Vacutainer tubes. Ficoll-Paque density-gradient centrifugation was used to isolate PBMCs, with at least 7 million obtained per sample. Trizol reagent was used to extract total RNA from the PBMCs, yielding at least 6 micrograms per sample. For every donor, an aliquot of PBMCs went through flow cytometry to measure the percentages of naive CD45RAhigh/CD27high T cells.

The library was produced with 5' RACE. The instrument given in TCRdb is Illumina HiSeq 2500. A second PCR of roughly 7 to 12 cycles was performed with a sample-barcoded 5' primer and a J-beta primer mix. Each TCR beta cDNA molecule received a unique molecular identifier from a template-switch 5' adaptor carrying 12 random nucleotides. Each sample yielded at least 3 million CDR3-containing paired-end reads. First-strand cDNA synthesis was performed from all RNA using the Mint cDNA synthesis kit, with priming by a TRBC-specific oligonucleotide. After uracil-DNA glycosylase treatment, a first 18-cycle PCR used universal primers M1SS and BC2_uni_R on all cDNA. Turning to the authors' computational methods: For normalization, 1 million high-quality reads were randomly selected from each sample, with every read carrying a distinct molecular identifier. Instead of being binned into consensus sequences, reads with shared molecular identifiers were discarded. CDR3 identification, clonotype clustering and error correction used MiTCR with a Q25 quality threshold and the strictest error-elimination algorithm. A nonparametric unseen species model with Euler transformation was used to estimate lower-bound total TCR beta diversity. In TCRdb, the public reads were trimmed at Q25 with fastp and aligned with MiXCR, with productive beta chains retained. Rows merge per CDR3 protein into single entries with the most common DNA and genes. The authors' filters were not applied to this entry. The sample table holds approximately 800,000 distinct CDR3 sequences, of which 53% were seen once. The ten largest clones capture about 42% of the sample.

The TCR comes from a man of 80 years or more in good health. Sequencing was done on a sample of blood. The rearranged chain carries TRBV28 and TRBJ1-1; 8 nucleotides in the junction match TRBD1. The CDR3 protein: CASSSYGQGNTEAFF. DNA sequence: TGTGCCAGCAGTTCCTATGGACAGGGGAACACTGAAGCTTTCTTT.